A single sample gave rise to the 12 T cell receptor beta chains below, sequenced in a study of cytomegalovirus exposure and HLA in healthy donors (TCRdb year 2017). Library preparation employed the immunoSEQ multiplex PCR assay. For the multiplex PCR, a mixture combining 60 forward primers for TCR Vbeta segments and 13 reverse primers for TCR Jbeta segments was used. Imported from immuneACCESS, the table was reduced by TCRdb to in-frame sequences with V and J called. These copies leave out some clones; in studies compared against another copy, an unresolved V gene accounts for under half, and the cause of the remainder is not known. The sample includes about 120,000 clones, with more than 60% observed a single time. Together, the top ten hold 1.5% to 1.7% of the sample. The specimen sequenced was PBMCs. The receptors stem from a man aged 18 to 29 in good health and CMV-seronegative.

This clone was found once. J is TRBJ2-3 and V is TRBV28; no firm D call. The V gene lost 6 bases and the J gene lost 3 bases, with 10 bases spanning the gap. The CDR3 consists of 13 residues. In germline, CDR1 is MDHEN, CDR2 SYDVKM. CDR3 nucleotides: TGTGCCAGCAGCCCTACTGCTACAGATACGCAGTATTTT. Residues: CASSPTATDTQYF.

CDR3 DNA: TGCGCCAGCAGCCAAGATGGGGTCGGACAAGCGAACACCGGGGAGCTGTTTTTT. It is translated as CASSQDGVGQANTGELFF. The chain joins TRBV4-1 to TRBJ2-2, with D perhaps TRBD1 (5 bases). From germline, CDR1 is MGHRA and CDR2 YSYEKL. The CDR3 sequence is 18 residues long. V was trimmed by 0 bases and J by 0 bases, leaving 14 bases between them.

This chain connects TRBV29-1 to TRBJ1-1, with D perhaps matching TRBD1 (5 bases). The V and J ends lost 2 bases and 4 bases respectively, with 14 bases between them. CDR1 and CDR2 (germline): SQVTM, ANQGSEA. The CDR3 runs 14 residues. CDR3 in amino acids: CSVEPGQGATEAFF. Written as DNA, the CDR3 is TGCAGCGTTGAACCAGGTCAAGGGGCCACTGAAGCTTTCTTT.

The gene calls are TRBV5-4 and TRBJ2-3; 7 bases agree with TRBD2. CDR1 SGHNT and CDR2 YYREEE come from the germline V gene (reference sequence). This CDR3 region has 15 residues. The ends lost 0 bases at V and 2 bases at J; junction bases unmatched: 3. The CDR3, as DNA: TGTGCCAGCAGCTTGGCCCGGGGGGTCACAGATACGCAGTATTTT. It encodes CASSLARGVTDTQYF.

Here the CDR3 DNA reads TGCGCCAGCCCTCACTCATCGGTACAGGGCTACACCTTC. Translated: CASPHSSVQGYTF. This chain links TRBV23-1 with TRBJ1-2; unclear D gene. TRBV23-1 is marked as an open reading frame, function uncertain. Deletions cut 8 bases from V and 8 bases from J, with 18 bases between. The CDR3 totals 13 residues.

V usage is TRBV28 and J usage is TRBJ2-7, with D perhaps matching TRBD1 (7 bases). The germline gives CDR1 MDHEN, CDR2 SYDVKM. V was pared by 10 bases and J by 5 bases, with 21 bases between. This CDR3 is 14 amino acids long. CDR3 region: CAITPWRGQNEQYF. CDR3 DNA: TGTGCCATCACCCCCTGGAGGGGGCAAAACGAGCAGTACTTC.

This clone was detected a few times. The chain couples TRBV29-1 to TRBJ2-5; 10 bases line up with TRBD2. CDR1 is SQVTM and CDR2 is ANQGSEA in the germline V gene. V was clipped by 4 bases and J by 4 bases; unmatched bases: 6. The CDR3 sequence is 14 residues long. This CDR3 reads CSVVASGSRETQYF. CDR3 bases: TGCAGCGTTGTCGCTAGCGGGAGCCGAGAGACCCAGTACTTC. Drawing the rest from reference TRBV29-1 and TRBJ2-5, the complete variable domain is SAVISQKPSRDICQRGTSLTIQCQVDSQVTMMFWYRQQPGQSLTLIATANQGSEATYESGFVIDKFPISRPNLTFSTLTVSNMSPEDSSIYLCSVVASGSRETQYFGPGTRLLVL.

The chain carries TRBV10-1 and TRBJ1-2; the D gene is possibly TRBD1 (5 bases). Germline CDR1 is WNHNN and CDR2 is SYGVQD (reference sequence). The CDR3 extends over 14 amino acids. Between the trimmed V and J ends, which lost 3 bases and 7 bases, there was a span of 15 bases. CDR3 in DNA: TGCGCCAGCAGTGAAGGCCAGGGCCATTCTGGCTACACCTTC. It yields the protein CASSEGQGHSGYTF.

This clone was recorded a few times. The chain joins TRBV4-3 to TRBJ2-1; D perhaps matches TRBD1 (6 bases). In germline, CDR1 is LGHNA, CDR2 YSLEER. Deletions cut 0 bases from V and 2 bases from J, with 11 bases between. There are 16 residues in the CDR3. Written as DNA, the CDR3 is TGCGCCAGCAGCCAAGATTCGAGGGGGACCTACAATGAGCAGTTCTTC. This encodes CASSQDSRGTYNEQFF.

The V gene is TRBV6-4, the J gene TRBJ2-1, with TRBD2 identical over 9 bases. From germline, CDR1 is MRHNA and CDR2 SNTAGT. Unmatched junction bases numbered 10, after V lost 5 bases and J lost 8 bases. The CDR3 is 15 amino acids. The CDR3, as DNA: TGTGCCAGCAGTATTAGCGGGGGCTCCGACTATGAGCAGTTCTTC. This gives the protein CASSISGGSDYEQFF.

The chain is built from TRBV6-5 and TRBJ1-2; D call uncertain. V was pared by 4 bases and J by 8 bases, with 14 bases between. The CDR3 has 13 residues. Germline V CDR1 and CDR2: MNHEY, SVGAGI. The CDR3 spells CASSFQVTGGYTF. CDR3 DNA sequence: TGTGCCAGCAGTTTTCAGGTTACGGGAGGCTACACCTTC.

This chain links TRBV14 with TRBJ2-7; 10 nucleotides line up with TRBD1. Germline V gene sequence: CDR1 SGHDN, CDR2 FVKESK. Germline trimming cut 2 bases from V and 6 bases from J; bases unmatched to any gene: 10. This CDR3 region has 16 residues. The CDR3 DNA sequence: TGTGCCAGCAGCCAAAAGACAGGGGGCTTCGGAGCCGAGCAGTACTTC. Translation: CASSQKTGGFGAEQYF.